This T cell receptor (beta chain) was identified in a study of OX40 agonist ivuxolimab in advanced cancers. Study summary: Two patients with cutaneous melanoma and one with hepatocellular carcinoma, three in total, showed partial responses.

Clones were read by immunoSEQ multiplex PCR, and TCRdb kept only the in-frame ones, dropping some. The sample has 55,000 to 90,000 clones; roughly 88% are singletons. Trimming took off 6 bases at V and 8 bases at J, with 13 bases between the two ends. Germline V gives CDR1 MDHEN, CDR2 SYDVKM. The CDR3 consists of 12 residues. This receptor was taken from an adult with an advanced solid tumor such as melanoma, head and neck, liver or kidney cancer. This sequence joins TRBV28 and TRBJ1-2, with D perhaps TRBD1 (5 bases). The sequenced sample was CD4+ or CD8+ T cells sorted from blood, obtained in a trial of the OX40 agonist ivuxolimab. The chain's CDR3 is CASRFSREGYTF. CDR3 sequence (DNA): TGTGCCAGCAGATTTAGCAGGGAGGGCTACACCTTC.